Following are 29 T cell receptor beta chains from one sample sequenced in a study of cytomegalovirus exposure and HLA in healthy donors. The PCR was carried out with 60 Vbeta primers and 13 Jbeta primers. Repertoires were generated with immunoSEQ multiplex PCR, while TCRdb's copy carries only in-frame clones and drops some. The repertoire holds around 200,000 clones, 75% to 90% seen once, with roughly 0.32% in the top ten. The material sequenced was PBMCs. These receptors all come from a woman aged 25 to 39 in good health and CMV-seronegative.

The chain uses TRBV28 and TRBJ1-4, with D perhaps matching TRBD1 (6 bases). The CDR3 is made up of 15 amino acids. Germline assignment: CDR1 MDHEN and CDR2 SYDVKM. With 6 bases removed from V and 8 bases from J, the gap between germline ends came to 19 bases. In nucleotides, the CDR3 is TGTGCCAGCAGCCTCCTCAGGGGAGGGGAGGAAAAACTGTTTTTT. Protein: CASSLLRGGEEKLFF.

V is TRBV6-1 and J is TRBJ1-1; D ambiguous. Trimming removed 2 bases at V and 7 bases at J, with 14 bases between. Germline V CDR1 and CDR2: MNHNS, SASEGT. The CDR3 sequence is 14 residues long. CDR3 amino acids: CASSELDYPLEAFF. In DNA, the CDR3 is TGTGCCAGCAGTGAATTGGACTACCCCCTTGAAGCTTTCTTT.

The chain links TRBV28 to TRBJ1-2; 8 bases are a match to TRBD1. The germline CDR1 and CDR2 sequences are MDHEN and SYDVKM. The CDR3 length is 14 residues. V was pared by 4 bases and J by 7 bases, with 8 bases of the junction left unmatched. The CDR3 reads CASSYPDRAAGYTF. The DNA of the CDR3 is TGTGCCAGCAGTTATCCGGACAGGGCGGCTGGCTACACCTTC.

Details on this clone: At one end, the junction sequence differs from germline, possibly due to a read error. The chain joins TRBV19 to TRBJ1-4, with D perhaps TRBD1 (6 bases). This CDR3 has 19 residues. CDR1 and CDR2 (germline): LNHDA, SQIVND (reference sequence). This CDR3 reads CASSTPTGAQLVPGGPAQF. CDR3 bases: TGTGCCAGTAGTACCCCGACAGGAGCCCAGTTGGTACCGGGGGGACCCGCCCAGTTT.

This clone was seen once. V is TRBV5-6 and J is TRBJ1-3, with a tentative D call TRBD1 (5 bases). CDR1 and CDR2 from the germline V gene are SGHDT and YYEEEE. The CDR3 has 15 residues. Trimming removed 3 bases at V and 3 bases at J, with 13 bases between. The CDR3 DNA follows: TGTGCCAGCAGCTCGGTCGGGGGGAGTGGAAACACCATATATTTT. Translation: CASSSVGGSGNTIYF.

This clone was seen only a few times. V and J are TRBV7-3 and TRBJ2-3; 7 bases are shared with TRBD1. CDR1 is SGHTA, CDR2 FQGTGA, per germline. V dropped 2 bases and J dropped 7; count of bases not matched to a gene: 6. The CDR3 length is 14 residues. CDR3 bases: TGTGCCAGCAGCTTACGCGAGGGGGCAAATACGCAGTATTTT. Its translation: CASSLREGANTQYF.

As concerns this clone: Other DNA sequences within the sample encode an identical CDR3. V usage is TRBV5-4 and J usage is TRBJ2-1; 15 positions agree with TRBD2. Germline CDR1 reads SGHNT; CDR2 reads YYREEE (reference sequence). V lost 3 bases and J lost 7; bases outside the gene matches: 2. The length of the CDR3 is 15 residues. The CDR3 here is CASSSGTSGRNEQFF. DNA for the CDR3: TGTGCCAGCAGCTCCGGGACTAGCGGGAGGAATGAGCAGTTCTTC.

This clone has just one count. The gene calls are TRBV5-1 and TRBJ2-7; 7 bases match TRBD2. The CDR3 covers 15 residues. The germline gives CDR1 SGHRS, CDR2 YFSETQ. V lost 0 bases and J lost 7; bases outside the gene matches: 10. The CDR3, as DNA: TGCGCCAGCAGCTTGGGAGCGGGGCGGCACGGGGAGCAGTACTTC. Translating gives CASSLGAGRHGEQYF.

The chain employs TRBV28 and TRBJ2-5, with TRBD1 matching 7 bases. The CDR3 totals 14 residues. V gave up 6 bases and J gave up 2 bases; unmatched junction bases: 6. Germline CDR1 is MDHEN and CDR2 is SYDVKM. CDR3 nucleotides: TGTGCCAGCAGCCCAGGGACAGCACAAGAGACCCAGTACTTC. Translation gives CASSPGTAQETQYF.

The table lists this clone with a count of one. J is TRBJ2-7 and V is TRBV4-2, with a possible D match to TRBD1 (6 bases). The CDR3 has 14 residues. V lost 4 bases and J lost 0, with 10 bases in between. Germline CDR1 is LGHNA and CDR2 is YNFKEQ. The CDR3 loop reads CASSPFRGSYEQYF. The CDR3 DNA follows: TGTGCCAGCAGCCCATTCAGGGGCTCCTACGAGCAGTACTTC.

The chain is built from TRBV5-5 and TRBJ1-2; 7 nucleotides align to TRBD1. Germline CDR1 reads SGHKS; CDR2 reads YYEKEE (reference sequence). The trim removed 4 bases at V and 8 bases at J, leaving 8 bases unmatched. The CDR3 totals 13 residues. The CDR3 bases are TGTGCCAGCAGCCTGCGGACAGGAGGAGGCTACACCTTC. Protein: CASSLRTGGGYTF.

The V gene is TRBV7-9, the J gene TRBJ1-5; possible D gene TRBD1, 5 bases. The V end was cut by 5 bases, the J end by 7 bases, with 18 bases between. Germline V gene sequence: CDR1 SEHNR, CDR2 FQNEAQ (reference sequence). This CDR3 has 15 amino acids. CDR3: CASSGADPTSQPQHF. Here the CDR3 DNA reads TGTGCCAGCAGCGGGGCGGACCCAACGAGCCAGCCCCAGCATTTT.

The V and J genes are TRBV4-2 and TRBJ1-2; D might be TRBD1 (5 bases). With 0 bases removed from V and 3 bases from J, the gap between germline ends came to 8 bases. The germline V gene has CDR1 LGHNA and CDR2 YNFKEQ. The CDR3 sequence is 14 residues long. The CDR3, as DNA: TGTGCCAGCAGCCAAGACAGGGACTACTATGGCTACACCTTC. This sequence encodes CASSQDRDYYGYTF.

There are a few counts of this clone. The rearrangement joins TRBV7-8 to TRBJ2-5; D uncertain. V was cut by 4 bases and J by 2 bases, with 2 bases left in between. The CDR3 is made up of 11 amino acids. The germline V gene has CDR1 SGHVS and CDR2 FQNEAQ. CDR3 in DNA: TGTGCCAGCAGCTCACAAGAGACCCAGTACTTC. It codes for CASSSQETQYF.

The chain has TRBV27 and TRBJ2-1; D perhaps matches TRBD2 (5 bases). The CDR3 is 14 amino acids. V was cut by 4 bases and J by 0 bases, with 7 bases left in between. CDR1 MNHEY and CDR2 SMNVEV come from the germline V gene (reference sequence). DNA for the CDR3: TGTGCCAGCAGTTCCCGGGACTCCTACAATGAGCAGTTCTTC. Protein sequence: CASSSRDSYNEQFF.

V is TRBV7-9 and J is TRBJ2-7, with D possibly TRBD1 on 6 matching bases. The CDR3 spans 14 residues. The germline V gene has CDR1 SEHNR and CDR2 FQNEAQ (reference sequence). The germline V and J ends were trimmed by 5 bases and 2 bases, with 13 bases remaining between them. This CDR3 reads CASSQRQEAYEQYF. The CDR3 region has the DNA TGTGCCAGCAGCCAGAGACAGGAAGCCTACGAGCAGTACTTC.

Note on this clone: The same CDR3 also results from other DNA sequences found in this sample. V gene TRBV7-9 combines with J gene TRBJ2-1; D is perhaps TRBD1 (5 bases). Trimming took 6 bases from V and 3 from J, leaving 9 bases between them. CDR3 length: 13 residues. Germline V gene sequence: CDR1 SEHNR, CDR2 FQNEAQ (reference sequence). The CDR3 bases are TGTGCCAGCAGTCCAAGGGGCTACAATGAGCAGTTCTTC. This sequence encodes CASSPRGYNEQFF.

This chain uses TRBV5-4 with TRBJ2-3; 7 nucleotides agree with TRBD1. This CDR3 is built from 18 residues. V shed 4 bases, J shed 4 bases, and the junction held 18 bases outside the gene matches. Germline CDR1 SGHNT, CDR2 YYREEE (reference sequence). CDR3 sequence: CASSPGGSSASGPDTQYF. The CDR3 DNA reads TGTGCCAGCAGCCCAGGGGGTAGTAGCGCCTCCGGACCAGATACGCAGTATTTT.

This sequence joins TRBV21-1 and TRBJ1-6; the table calls TRBD1, which could not be checked here. TRBV21-1 is described as a pseudogene. CDR3 size: 14 residues. For the CDR3, the DNA is TGTGCCAGCGCCCCGGGACAGGGGGGCTCACCCCTCCACTTT. It codes for CASAPGQGGSPLHF.

This chain uses TRBV5-4 with TRBJ1-1; tentative D call: TRBD1 (6 bases). The ends were cut back, 5 bases at V and 1 base at J, with 12 bases in the middle. This CDR3 has 14 residues. The germline gives CDR1 SGHNT, CDR2 YYREEE (reference sequence). CDR3 DNA: TGTGCCAGCAGTGGGGGCGGGTCGAACACTGAAGCTTTCTTT. Translated: CASSGGGSNTEAFF.

This clone showed up just a few times. The chain has TRBV6-5 and TRBJ1-2; TRBD1 aligns across 9 bases. J lost 7 bases, V lost 5 bases, and 5 bases had no gene match. Looked up from germline, CDR1 is MNHEY and CDR2 is SVGAGI. The CDR3 is made up of 13 amino acids. CDR3 coding DNA: TGTGCCAGCAGTCAAGACAGGGGGTTTGGCTACACCTTC. It encodes CASSQDRGFGYTF.

The V and J genes are TRBV18 and TRBJ2-5; a possible D gene is TRBD1 (5 bases). The CDR3 consists of 14 residues. V gave up 2 bases and J gave up 2 bases, with 9 bases separating them. Per germline, CDR1 KGHSH and CDR2 LQKENI. CDR3 loop: CASSPIQDQETQYF. Written as DNA, the CDR3 is TGTGCCAGCTCACCAATACAGGATCAAGAGACCCAGTACTTC.

The chain uses TRBV9 and TRBJ1-2; TRBD1 is a possible D gene (5 bases). V was shortened by 4 bases and J by 3 bases, with 16 bases between the two germline ends. Germline assignment: CDR1 SGDLS and CDR2 YYNGEE. This CDR3 is 15 amino acids long. The CDR3 DNA is TGTGCCAGCAGCCCTCCGGGCCGGGACTACTATGGCTACACCTTC. Its translation: CASSPPGRDYYGYTF.

The chain carries TRBV5-8 and TRBJ1-2; D is uncertain. Trimming cost V 0 bases and J 11 bases, with 17 bases left between them. The CDR3 runs 14 residues. Germline CDR1 SGHTS, CDR2 YDEGEE. The CDR3 reads CASSLGGSGGIYTF. DNA for the CDR3: TGTGCCAGCAGCTTGGGAGGGTCCGGCGGGATTTACACCTTC.

The chain couples TRBV6-5 to TRBJ1-1; TRBD1 agrees at 11 bases. Trimming cost V 6 bases and J 4 bases; bases outside gene matches: 7. CDR1 MNHEY and CDR2 SVGAGI come from the germline V gene. CDR3 size: 15 residues. The CDR3 region has the DNA TGTGCCAGCAGACGGACAGGGGGCTCTAGCACTGAAGCTTTCTTT. This codes for CASRRTGGSSTEAFF.

The chain is built from TRBV7-9 and TRBJ1-1; D unresolved. V lost 3 bases to trimming and J lost 0 bases, with 11 bases between them. The CDR3 sequence is 15 residues long. The germline CDR1 and CDR2 sequences are SEHNR and FQNEAQ (reference sequence). CDR3 nucleotide sequence: TGTGCCAGCAGCTTCGAACCGGGTTTGAACACTGAAGCTTTCTTT. Protein product: CASSFEPGLNTEAFF. The variable domain in full, with the rest retrieved from reference TRBV7-9 and TRBJ1-1, is DTGVSQNPRHKITKRGQNVTFRCDPISEHNRLYWYRQTLGQGPEFLTYFQNEAQLEKSRLLSDRFSAERPKGSFSTLEIQRTEQGDSAMYLCASSFEPGLNTEAFFGQGTRLTVV.

The chain employs TRBV28 and TRBJ1-2; D remains unclear. The CDR3 length is 13 residues. Trimming pared 3 bases from V and 4 bases from J, leaving 9 bases between. The V gene's germline CDR1 is MDHEN and CDR2 SYDVKM. The CDR3 DNA sequence: TGTGCCAGCAGTTTGGCAGCGAGCTATGGCTACACCTTC. It is translated as CASSLAASYGYTF.

The chain is built from TRBV5-1 and TRBJ2-2; TRBD1 aligns across 7 bases. Per the germline V gene, CDR1 is SGHRS and CDR2 is YFSETQ. The CDR3 totals 15 residues. V dropped 7 bases and J dropped 3; count of bases not matched to a gene: 9. CDR3 residues: CASRPGTEYTGELFF. The CDR3 nucleotides are TGCGCCAGCCGCCCCGGGACAGAATACACCGGGGAGCTGTTTTTT.

The V gene is TRBV29-1, the J gene TRBJ2-1; a weak D match, TRBD1 (6 bases). In germline, CDR1 is SQVTM, CDR2 ANQGSEA. V gave up 6 bases and J gave up 12 bases, with 18 bases separating them. The CDR3 totals 12 residues. CDR3 amino acids: CSVPGPLQGQFF. Written as DNA, the CDR3 is TGCAGCGTCCCCGGTCCCCTACAGGGGCAGTTCTTC.